This TCR beta chain is drawn from a study of T cell repertoires in cytomegalovirus infection. About the study: Newly reported HLA-C-restricted and thoroughly characterized HLA-B-restricted CMV epitopes were employed. Study results and limitations: HLA-C-restricted CMV clonotypes gave the most frequent clonotype in two of eight donors. Of the TCR beta families, the public ones yielded a cumulative frequency that identified carriers of CMV plus the relevant HLA.

Losses at the gene ends were 5 bases for V and 0 bases for J; bases not matched to a gene: 6. CDR3 length equals 16 residues. Germline V gene lookup returns CDR1 SGHNT and CDR2 YENEEA. As regards this clonotype: Its antigen is not identified.

In TCRdb, the reads were re-called with MiXCR into one record per CDR3 protein. Among approximately 300,000 distinct CDR3 sequences, roughly 25% were seen once, and the ten largest hold 10% to 15%. This TCR derives from a human donor in good health (CMV status not recorded). Some clones in this sample may be carry-over from other donors' samples. This specimen was cultured PBMCs, taken from culture after CMV antigen stimulation. The chain combines TRBV11-3 with TRBJ2-3, with TRBD2 identical over 9 bases. The DNA for the CDR3 is TGTGCCAGCAGCACATCTAGCGGGGCAAGCACAGATACGCAGTATTTT. Translating it yields CASSTSSGASTDTQYF.